This T cell receptor beta chain came from a study of T cell changes during pregnancy in multiple sclerosis. This CDR3 comprises 14 residues. Trimming removed 7 bases from V and 0 bases from J, with 14 bases in between. Germline V gene lookup returns CDR1 SGHNT and CDR2 YYREEE (reference sequence). Assay used: immunoSEQ multiplex PCR; TCRdb lists only in-frame clones, some missing. The sample consists of roughly 49,000 clones, roughly 90% of them appearing once. This clonotype was sampled from a female donor in good health, enrolled as a control in a pregnancy study. Sequencing used peripheral blood, obtained in the first trimester of pregnancy. The genes are TRBV5-4 and TRBJ2-7; D gene uncertain. CDR3 DNA sequence: TGTGCCAGCGCCACCGCTCCGAGCTCCTACGAGCAGTACTTC. It specifies CASATAPSSYEQYF.